Listed here are 15 T cell receptor beta chains from one sample, sequenced in a study of CD8+CD57+ T cells in acquired aplastic anemia. Profiles of TCR beta VDJ and CDR3 were generated from a genomic DNA template. TCRdb re-analysed the reads in MiXCR, keeping a single row per CDR3 protein. The sample yields roughly 170,000 distinct CDR3 sequences, approximately 60% seen once. Sequenced: sorted CD4+, CD8+, or CD8+CD57+ T cells (not recorded which) from PBMCs. These receptor sequences come from a human donor in good health.

This clonotype was detected only once. This chain uses TRBV2 with TRBJ2-5, with TRBD2 matching over 8 bases. The CDR3 is 14 amino acids. Germline V CDR1 and CDR2: SNHLY, FYNNEI. V gave up 11 bases and J gave up 7 bases; unmatched junction bases: 15. The CDR3 DNA sequence: TGTGCCGGAACTAATGGACTAGCACCGAGGACCCAGTACTTC. Its translation is CAGTNGLAPRTQYF.

Only one count was recorded for this clonotype. J is TRBJ2-1 and V is TRBV5-1; no reliable D call. V lost 2 bases and J lost 10, with 10 bases in between. Germline loops: CDR1 SGHRS, CDR2 YFSETQ. CDR3 length equals 12 residues. CDR3 sequence: CASSFWQEEQFF. CDR3 coding DNA: TGCGCCAGCAGCTTTTGGCAAGAGGAGCAGTTCTTC.

Only a few counts were recorded for this clonotype. The rearrangement joins TRBV5-1 to TRBJ2-7; 12 bases match TRBD1. Trimming took 3 bases from V and 12 from J; bases not matched to a gene: 13. CDR3 size: 15 residues. Per germline, CDR1 SGHRS and CDR2 YFSETQ. CDR3 sequence (DNA): TGCGCCAGCAGCTATTTATCGGGACAGGGGGCTACGCCGTACTTC. Protein product: CASSYLSGQGATPYF.

This clonotype was detected many times. J is TRBJ2-1 and V is TRBV25-1; the D gene is possibly TRBD2 (5 bases). The V end lost 0 bases, the J end lost 4 bases, and 16 bases lay between the germline ends. The V gene's germline CDR1 is MGHDK and CDR2 SYGVNS. The CDR3 length is 17 residues. In DNA, the CDR3 is TGTGCCAGCAGTGAATACTCAGTCCGAGGGTTATACAATGAGCAGTTCTTC. Protein product: CASSEYSVRGLYNEQFF.

This chain connects TRBV5-1 to TRBJ1-1; 8 nucleotides agree with TRBD1. Germline CDR1 and CDR2: SGHRS and YFSETQ. The CDR3 runs to 15 residues. Losses at the gene ends were 0 bases for V and 4 bases for J; bases not matched to a gene: 5. The DNA for the CDR3 is TGCGCCAGCAGCTTGGCCTCGGGGACAGGCACTGAAGCTTTCTTT. Its translation: CASSLASGTGTEAFF.

CDR3 nucleotide sequence: TGTGCCATCAGTTCGGGACTAGGCAATGAGCAGTTCTTC. This encodes CAISSGLGNEQFF. The chain couples TRBV10-3 to TRBJ2-1, with TRBD2 matching 8 bases. The CDR3 extends over 13 amino acids. With V trimmed by 5 bases and J by 6 bases, 3 bases remained unmatched. CDR1 and CDR2 (germline): ENHRY, SYGVKD.

The chain couples TRBV9 to TRBJ1-3, with D hard to call. Germline V lookup: CDR1 SGDLS, CDR2 YYNGEE. The CDR3 runs 15 residues. The V gene lost 7 bases and the J gene lost 7 bases, with 21 bases spanning the gap. The CDR3 sequence: CASGSSGRSVNTIYF. CDR3 sequence (DNA): TGTGCCAGCGGTTCTTCGGGGAGATCTGTCAACACCATATATTTT.

The V gene is TRBV5-6, the J gene TRBJ2-7, with 8 bases lining up with TRBD1. V lost 0 bases to trimming and J lost 3 bases; unmatched junction nucleotides: 11. This CDR3 has 17 amino acids. Germline V gene sequence: CDR1 SGHDT, CDR2 YYEEEE. Here the CDR3 DNA reads TGTGCCAGCAGCTTGGGCCAGAGGACAGGGACGGGCTACGAGCAGTACTTC. Its protein product is CASSLGQRTGTGYEQYF.

The CDR3 protein is CAVQTLNTGELFF. The CDR3 nucleotides are TGCGCCGTCCAGACCCTAAACACCGGGGAGCTGTTTTTT. The chain employs TRBV20-1 and TRBJ2-2, with D unclear. Germline V gene data show CDR1 as DFQATT and CDR2 as SNEGSKA (reference sequence). This CDR3 contains 13 residues.

In nucleotides, the CDR3 is TGTGCCAGCAGCCCCCGGGCCCGAGGGTCACCCCTCCACTTT. Translated: CASSPRARGSPLHF. This sequence joins TRBV7-3 and TRBJ1-6; D uncertain. The CDR3 is 14 residues long. Germline loops: CDR1 SGHTA, CDR2 FQGTGA. V gave up 5 bases and J gave up 10 bases, with 15 bases separating them.

This chain connects TRBV7-2 to TRBJ2-7; 7 positions agree with TRBD2. Losses at the gene ends were 5 bases for V and 2 bases for J; bases not matched to a gene: 12. CDR3 length: 16 residues. Germline V CDR1 and CDR2: SGHTA, FQGNSA. DNA for the CDR3: TGTGCCAGCAGCATCGGACTAGGAGGGAGGGCCTACGAGCAGTACTTC. Its translation is CASSIGLGGRAYEQYF.

The rearrangement uses TRBV9 and TRBJ2-7, with TRBD1 as a possible D gene (6 bases). The CDR3 totals 15 residues. From germline, CDR1 is SGDLS and CDR2 YYNGEE. V was clipped by 4 bases and J by 5 bases, with 19 bases between them. This chain's CDR3 is CASSPGAGTLHEQYF. The CDR3 DNA reads TGTGCCAGCAGCCCAGGGGCAGGGACCCTCCACGAGCAGTACTTC.

The chain links TRBV7-9 to TRBJ2-5, with a tentative D call TRBD1 (5 bases). With the DNA end fitting TRBJ2-1 better, the J assignment may be wrong. This CDR3 comprises 13 residues. Germline V CDR1 and CDR2: SEHNR, FQNEAQ (reference sequence). This CDR3 is CASSSVRGNEQFF. The CDR3 DNA reads TGTGCCAGCAGCTCCGTTAGGGGAAATGAGCAGTTCTTC.

The chain combines TRBV20-1 with TRBJ1-6, with D possibly matching TRBD1 (5 bases). Germline V gives CDR1 DFQATT, CDR2 SNEGSKA (reference sequence). The CDR3 sequence is 18 residues long. V was cut by 0 bases and J by 0 bases, with 15 bases left in between. The CDR3 reads CSARDNARASSYNSPLHF. Written as DNA, the CDR3 is TGCAGTGCTAGAGATAACGCCAGGGCAAGCTCCTATAATTCACCCCTCCACTTT.

The rearrangement links TRBV25-1 to TRBJ1-5, with D possibly TRBD1 on 6 matching bases. The CDR3 has 13 amino acids. Trimming shortened V by 3 bases and J by 9 bases, and 12 bases separated the two germline ends. Looked up from germline, CDR1 is MGHDK and CDR2 is SYGVNS. CDR3 sequence: CASSESGVGPQHF. CDR3 DNA sequence: TGTGCCAGCAGTGAGTCAGGGGTAGGGCCCCAGCATTTT.